This T cell receptor (beta chain) originates from a study of blood T cell repertoires in COVID-19. Overall study: The cDNA or gDNA used as material had been derived from T cells, B-cell-depleted T cells, or PBMCs.

Trimming took off 2 bases at V and 8 bases at J, with 16 bases between the two ends. CDR3 length: 15 residues. Per germline, CDR1 LNHDA and CDR2 SQIVND (reference sequence). Per the original methods: Nucleated cell number was recorded as an estimate derived from reference gene primer amplification. Sequenced by immunoSEQ multiplex PCR; TCRdb stores in-frame clones only, minus some. V, J and clone size are taken as reported in that table, and D and trimming were inferred from the DNA itself. This table has 250,000 to 350,000 clones, less than 85% appearing once. This clone was seen only once. This receptor was obtained from a human donor with COVID-19, enrolled during active disease. The donor label of this sample is uncertain. Sequenced material: peripheral blood. The chain employs TRBV19 and TRBJ2-1; D is perhaps TRBD1 (6 bases). CDR3 sequence: CASSISSQGIDEQFF. The CDR3 DNA reads as TGTGCCAGTAGTATAAGCTCCCAGGGGATCGATGAGCAGTTCTTC. The whole variable domain, remainder taken from reference TRBV19 and TRBJ2-1, is DGGITQSPKYLFRKEGQNVTLSCEQNLNHDAMYWYRQDPGQGLRLIYYSQIVNDFQKGDIAEGYSVSREKKESFPLTVTSAQKNPTAFYLCASSISSQGIDEQFFGPGTRLTVL.